A single sample gave rise to the 31 T cell receptor beta chains below, sequenced in a study of a mutant IDH1 vaccine in newly diagnosed glioma. Sequencing was performed with immunoSEQ multiplex PCR; in TCRdb, only in-frame clones are kept and a portion is missing. The data contain 40,000 or so clones, about 81% of them seen just once; the ten biggest clones take up about 2.5%. Documented time point: week 23, last vaccination. A 20-mer mutant IDH1 peptide at 300 ug was injected subcutaneously with topical imiquimod. These TCRs' antigens remain unknown. The sample consisted of PBMCs, taken from a glioma patient whose treatment included an IDH1 peptide vaccine. These receptors all come from a woman between 18 and 30 years old with glioma. Some clones in this sample may be carry-over from other donors' samples.

The chain employs TRBV27 and TRBJ2-1; TRBD2 agrees at 13 bases. With 5 bases clipped from V and 8 bases from J, the junction kept 6 bases outside the gene matches. The CDR3 is 15 amino acids. Germline V gene sequence: CDR1 MNHEY, CDR2 SMNVEV (reference sequence). The DNA for the CDR3 is TGTGCCAGCAGTCTGACTAGCGGGAGGCTGGATGAGCAGTTCTTC. Translating gives CASSLTSGRLDEQFF.

The chain combines TRBV9 with TRBJ2-3, with 9 bases lining up with TRBD1. The CDR3 spans 14 residues. Germline V lookup: CDR1 SGDLS, CDR2 YYNGEE. V lost 3 bases to trimming and J lost 3 bases; unmatched junction nucleotides: 2. The CDR3 protein is CASSGDRETDTQYF. The CDR3 nucleotides are TGTGCCAGCAGCGGGGACAGGGAGACAGATACGCAGTATTTT.

The V call is TRBV2, the J call TRBJ2-5; D gene uncertain. CDR3 length: 13 residues. V was cut by 4 bases and J by 1 base, with 7 bases left in between. Looked up from germline, CDR1 is SNHLY and CDR2 is FYNNEI. CDR3 region: CASSVASQETQYF. The CDR3 bases are TGTGCCAGCAGTGTGGCCAGCCAAGAGACCCAGTACTTC.

The chain joins TRBV9 to TRBJ2-1; TRBD1 matches at 9 bases. Germline lookup yields CDR1 SGDLS and CDR2 YYNGEE. The CDR3 totals 14 residues. V shed 1 base, J shed 5 bases, and the junction held 1 base outside the gene matches. The CDR3 region has the DNA TGTGCCAGCAGCGTATGGGACAGGGACAATGAGCAGTTCTTC. It translates to CASSVWDRDNEQFF.

Turning to this clone: Sequence at one end of the junction differs from germline and may be a read error. The V call is TRBV7-7, the J call TRBJ2-5; 13 bases line up with TRBD2. Germline loops: CDR1 SSHAT, CDR2 FNYEAQ (reference sequence). The CDR3 is 18 residues long. In nucleotides, the CDR3 is TGTGCTAGCAGCTTAGGTGGGACTAGCGGGACCCAGGTGGAGACCCAGTACTTC. It specifies CASSLGGTSGTQVETQYF.

In this sample, this clone turned up once. V usage is TRBV6-6 and J usage is TRBJ2-2; a possible D gene is TRBD1 (6 bases). The V end was cut by 6 bases, the J end by 1 base, with 9 bases between. CDR3 length: 14 amino acids. From germline, CDR1 is MNHNY and CDR2 SVGAGI (reference sequence). The CDR3 coding sequence is TGTGCCAGCAGCCCGGGACAGAACACCGGGGAGCTGTTTTTT. It codes for CASSPGQNTGELFF.

CDR3 bases: TGTGCCAGCAGTGAAAAGCGGGCCACCTCAGATACGCAGTATTTT. Its translation is CASSEKRATSDTQYF. The V and J genes are TRBV6-1 and TRBJ2-3; possible D gene TRBD2, 6 bases. V lost 2 bases, J lost 4 bases, and 13 bases lay in between. Germline CDR1 and CDR2: MNHNS and SASEGT. The CDR3 has 15 residues.

The chain has TRBV30 and TRBJ2-5; 7 bases are a match to TRBD2. The CDR3 totals 13 residues. Germline values: CDR1 GTSNPN, CDR2 SVGIG (reference sequence). Losses at the gene ends were 2 bases for V and 2 bases for J; bases not matched to a gene: 2. The CDR3 loop reads CAWSLAVQETQYF. CDR3 sequence (DNA): TGTGCCTGGAGTCTAGCGGTACAAGAGACCCAGTACTTC.

The rearrangement links TRBV5-8 to TRBJ1-3, with D unresolved. Germline CDR1 SGHTS, CDR2 YDEGEE. Trimming left V 1 base short and J 0 bases short, with 5 bases between. The length of the CDR3 is 14 residues. The chain's CDR3 is CASSLISSGNTIYF. In DNA form, the CDR3 reads TGTGCCAGCAGCTTGATAAGCTCTGGAAACACCATATATTTT.

The table lists this clone with a few counts. V and J are TRBV7-2 and TRBJ1-6; D is possibly TRBD1 (6 bases). Germline lookup yields CDR1 SGHTA and CDR2 FQGNSA. CDR3 size: 16 residues. V lost 2 bases and J 9 bases, leaving 17 bases between the germline ends. The CDR3 is CASSLRFWTEGSPLHF. The CDR3 DNA is TGTGCCAGCAGCTTAAGGTTTTGGACAGAAGGTTCACCCCTCCACTTT.

V usage is TRBV7-8 and J usage is TRBJ2-1, with D tentatively TRBD2 (7 bases). This CDR3 region has 21 residues. Germline V gene lookup returns CDR1 SGHVS and CDR2 FQNEAQ. With 0 bases removed from V and 2 bases from J, the gap between germline ends came to 26 bases. CDR3 in amino acids: CASSLARGGTGGRSPYNEQFF. CDR3 sequence (DNA): TGTGCCAGCAGCTTAGCGAGGGGGGGGACGGGTGGGAGGTCCCCCTACAATGAGCAGTTCTTC.

The genes are TRBV19 and TRBJ1-4; tentative D call: TRBD1 (6 bases). This CDR3 has 15 residues. Trimming cost V 5 bases and J 3 bases, with 13 bases left between them. Germline CDR1 reads LNHDA; CDR2 reads SQIVND (reference sequence). CDR3 sequence: CASSVTGWANEKLFF. CDR3 sequence (DNA): TGTGCCAGTAGTGTCACAGGGTGGGCTAATGAAAAACTGTTTTTT.

This chain joins TRBV19 and TRBJ2-1; TRBD1 might be the D (5 bases). This CDR3 is built from 15 residues. Deletions cut 3 bases from V and 4 bases from J, with 13 bases between. Per the germline V gene, CDR1 is LNHDA and CDR2 is SQIVND (reference sequence). This chain's CDR3 is CASSISARVYNEQFF. Here the CDR3 DNA reads TGTGCCAGTAGTATTTCGGCCAGGGTGTACAATGAGCAGTTCTTC.

Written as DNA, the CDR3 is TGTGCCAGCGGGGGGTTGAACAATGAGCAGTTCTTC. It yields the protein CASGGLNNEQFF. The V call is TRBV6-6, the J call TRBJ2-1; maybe TRBD2 (6 bases). Trimming pared 8 bases from V and 5 bases from J, leaving 10 bases between. The V gene's germline CDR1 is MNHNY and CDR2 SVGAGI (reference sequence). There are 12 residues in the CDR3.

V and J are TRBV6-6 and TRBJ1-3, with TRBD1 matching over 7 bases. Germline-derived CDR1 and CDR2 are MNHNY and SVGAGI (reference sequence). This CDR3 has 16 residues. Trimming at V came to 5 bases and at J to 8 bases, leaving 15 bases not matched to a gene. The CDR3 coding sequence is TGTGCCAGCAGTCTCCTAGGGGGACAGCCCGGGGACACCATATATTTT. Residues: CASSLLGGQPGDTIYF.

This clone was detected once. V gene TRBV5-1 combines with J gene TRBJ1-2; 7 positions agree with TRBD1. Germline V gives CDR1 SGHRS, CDR2 YFSETQ. The CDR3 length is 13 residues. V was pared by 4 bases and J by 8 bases, with 8 bases of the junction left unmatched. CDR3: CASSPAGGRGYTF. DNA of the CDR3: TGCGCCAGCAGCCCCGCAGGGGGTCGGGGCTACACCTTC.

The chain combines TRBV30 with TRBJ1-2; D is unclear. With 3 bases removed from V and 3 bases from J, the gap between germline ends came to 5 bases. This CDR3 region has 11 residues. Germline V CDR1 and CDR2: GTSNPN, SVGIG (reference sequence). CDR3 loop: CAWRGDYGYTF. The DNA for the CDR3 is TGTGCCTGGAGGGGAGACTATGGCTACACCTTC.

V usage is TRBV2 and J usage is TRBJ2-2; TRBD2 matches at 9 bases. J lost 4 bases, V lost 7 bases, and 7 bases had no gene match. Germline V CDR1 and CDR2: SNHLY, FYNNEI. The CDR3 has 15 residues. The CDR3 reads CASNQRGAGTGELFF. The CDR3 DNA sequence: TGTGCCAGCAATCAGCGGGGGGCTGGCACCGGGGAGCTGTTTTTT.

The chain carries TRBV5-1 and TRBJ1-2; D is unresolved. The V end was cut by 9 bases, the J end by 7 bases, with 10 bases between. The CDR3 is 10 residues long. The V gene's germline CDR1 is SGHRS and CDR2 YFSETQ. CDR3 DNA: TGCGCCACCGTCCCCCTTGGCTACACCTTC. Its translation is CATVPLGYTF.

CDR3 region: CASSLRDRDYNEQFF. In nucleotides, the CDR3 is TGTGCCAGCAGCCTCCGGGACAGGGACTACAATGAGCAGTTCTTC. The V call is TRBV7-8, the J call TRBJ2-1, with 9 bases aligning to TRBD1. The CDR3 length is 15 residues. The J segment lost 3 bases and the V segment lost 5 bases, leaving 5 bases of the junction unmatched. CDR1 is SGHVS, CDR2 FQNEAQ, per germline.

The gene calls are TRBV5-1 and TRBJ2-3; D unclear. The CDR3 has 12 amino acids. The V end was cut by 1 base, the J end by 6 bases, with 6 bases between. CDR1 is SGHRS and CDR2 is YFSETQ in the germline V gene. The CDR3 nucleotides read TGCGCCAGCAGCTTGCACGGGGATACGCAGTATTTT. Its protein product is CASSLHGDTQYF.

The chain employs TRBV7-9 and TRBJ1-4; 9 positions agree with TRBD1. V gave up 5 bases and J gave up 7 bases; unmatched junction bases: 8. This CDR3 comprises 15 residues. Germline assignment: CDR1 SEHNR and CDR2 FQNEAQ (reference sequence). CDR3 sequence reads: CASSADDRGTEKLFF. In DNA, the CDR3 is TGTGCCAGCAGCGCCGATGACAGGGGGACTGAAAAACTGTTTTTT.

V usage is TRBV19 and J usage is TRBJ2-6; D ambiguous. The CDR3 covers 16 residues. The germline V gene encodes CDR1 LNHDA and CDR2 SQIVND (reference sequence). V gave up 3 bases and J gave up 0 bases, with 9 bases separating them. CDR3 in amino acids: CASSMAWGSGANVLTF. The CDR3 DNA follows: TGTGCCAGTAGTATGGCCTGGGGCTCTGGGGCCAACGTCCTGACTTTC.

The rearrangement uses TRBV9 and TRBJ2-7, with a tentative D call TRBD2 (6 bases). Looked up from germline, CDR1 is SGDLS and CDR2 is YYNGEE. V lost 4 bases, J lost 3 bases, and 14 bases lay in between. The CDR3 covers 14 residues. This chain's CDR3 is CASSLGGSGYEQYF. CDR3 in DNA: TGTGCCAGCAGCCTCGGGGGATCGGGCTACGAGCAGTACTTC.

V usage is TRBV6-5 and J usage is TRBJ1-3; D perhaps matches TRBD1 (5 bases). The CDR3 totals 15 residues. V was cut by 6 bases and J by 4 bases, with 16 bases left in between. CDR1 is MNHEY, CDR2 SVGAGI, per germline. CDR3 protein: CASRPGGGPGNTIYF. The CDR3, as DNA: TGTGCCAGCAGGCCTGGTGGGGGACCAGGAAACACCATATATTTT.

The chain is built from TRBV5-1 and TRBJ1-2; a possible D gene is TRBD1 (5 bases). V gave up 0 bases and J gave up 4 bases, with 19 bases separating them. The CDR3 is made up of 17 amino acids. Germline CDR1 is SGHRS and CDR2 is YFSETQ. CDR3 residues: CASSLGGHQAQFYGYTF. As DNA, the CDR3 is TGCGCCAGCAGCTTGGGAGGACATCAGGCTCAATTCTATGGCTACACCTTC.

This chain uses TRBV19 with TRBJ2-1; TRBD2 matches at 8 bases. The CDR3 runs to 16 residues. Germline V CDR1 and CDR2: LNHDA, SQIVND (reference sequence). V was clipped by 10 bases and J by 5 bases; unmatched bases: 16. The CDR3 protein is CATLRRTSRENNEQFF. CDR3 in DNA: TGTGCCACTCTACGACGGACTAGCCGCGAGAACAATGAGCAGTTCTTC.

This sequence joins TRBV10-3 and TRBJ2-7; D remains unclear. V was shortened by 7 bases and J by 1 base, with 14 bases between the two germline ends. Per germline, CDR1 ENHRY and CDR2 SYGVKD. The CDR3 spans 14 residues. The CDR3 DNA reads as TGTGCCATCACTCCCGACTTAGGGTCCTACGAGCAGTACTTC. The encoded protein is CAITPDLGSYEQYF.

This chain connects TRBV7-6 to TRBJ1-6, with a tentative D call TRBD1 (6 bases). V was shortened by 1 base and J by 7 bases, with 11 bases between the two germline ends. Per the germline V gene, CDR1 is SGHVS and CDR2 is FNYEAQ. The CDR3 has 15 residues. The CDR3 region is CASSLGQVGNSPLHF. DNA for the CDR3: TGTGCCAGCAGCTTAGGACAGGTCGGGAATTCACCCCTCCACTTT.

V usage is TRBV2 and J usage is TRBJ2-5; 15 bases line up with TRBD2. Trimming removed 6 bases from V and 2 bases from J; junction bases left unmatched: 4. Looked up from germline, CDR1 is SNHLY and CDR2 is FYNNEI. The CDR3 length is 16 residues. DNA of the CDR3: TGTGCCAGCAGGGGACTAGCGGGAGGACCACAAGAGACCCAGTACTTC. Its protein product is CASRGLAGGPQETQYF. Combining the CDR3 with reference TRBV2 and TRBJ2-5 gives the whole variable domain EPEVTQTPSHQVTQMGQEVILRCVPISNHLYFYWYRQILGQKVEFLVSFYNNEISEKSEIFDDQFSVERPDGSNFTLKIRSTKLEDSAMYFCASRGLAGGPQETQYFGPGTRLLVL.

This clone has only a few counts. The V call is TRBV25-1, the J call TRBJ1-1, with D uncertain. CDR3 size: 12 residues. Trimming removed 3 bases from V and 4 bases from J, with 6 bases in between. The germline CDR1 and CDR2 sequences are MGHDK and SYGVNS. In nucleotides, the CDR3 is TGTGCCAGCAGTGACGGACGCACTGAAGCTTTCTTT. Amino acid sequence: CASSDGRTEAFF. Looking up the rest from reference TRBV25-1 and TRBJ1-1 gives the full variable domain: EADIYQTPRYLVIGTGKKITLECSQTMGHDKMYWYQQDPGMELHLIHYSYGVNSTEKGDLSSESTVSRIRTEHFPLTLESARPSHTSQYLCASSDGRTEAFFGQGTRLTVV.